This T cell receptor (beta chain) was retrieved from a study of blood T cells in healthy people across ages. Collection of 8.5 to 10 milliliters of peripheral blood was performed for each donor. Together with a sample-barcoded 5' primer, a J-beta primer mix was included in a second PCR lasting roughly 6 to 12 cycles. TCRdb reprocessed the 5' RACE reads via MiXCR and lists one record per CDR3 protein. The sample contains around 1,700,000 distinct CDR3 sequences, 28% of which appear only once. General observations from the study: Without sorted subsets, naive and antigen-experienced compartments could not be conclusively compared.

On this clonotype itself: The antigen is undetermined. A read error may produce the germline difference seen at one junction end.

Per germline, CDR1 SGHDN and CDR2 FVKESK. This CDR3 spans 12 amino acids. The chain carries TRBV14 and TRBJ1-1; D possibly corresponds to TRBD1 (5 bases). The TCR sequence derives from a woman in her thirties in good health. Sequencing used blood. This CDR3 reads CGSSRYRKGAFF. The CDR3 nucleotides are TGTGGCAGCAGCCGGTACAGGAAAGGGGCTTTCTTT.